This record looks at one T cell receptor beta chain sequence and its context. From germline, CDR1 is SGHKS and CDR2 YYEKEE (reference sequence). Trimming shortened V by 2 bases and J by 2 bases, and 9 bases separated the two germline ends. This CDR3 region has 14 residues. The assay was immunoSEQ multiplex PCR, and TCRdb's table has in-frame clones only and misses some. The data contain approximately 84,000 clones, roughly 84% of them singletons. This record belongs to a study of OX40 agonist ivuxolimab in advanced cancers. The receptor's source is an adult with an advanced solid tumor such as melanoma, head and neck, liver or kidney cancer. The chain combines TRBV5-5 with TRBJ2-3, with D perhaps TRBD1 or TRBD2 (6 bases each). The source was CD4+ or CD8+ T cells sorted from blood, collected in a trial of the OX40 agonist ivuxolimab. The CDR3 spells CASSFGGPTDTQYF. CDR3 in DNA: TGTGCCAGCAGCTTCGGGGGCCCCACAGATACGCAGTATTTT. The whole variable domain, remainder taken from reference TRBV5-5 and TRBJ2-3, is DAGVTQSPTHLIKTRGQQVTLRCSPISGHKSVSWYQQVLGQGPQFIFQYYEKEERGRGNFPDRFSARQFPNYSSELNVNALLLGDSALYLCASSFGGPTDTQYFGPGTRLTVL.